This record looks at one TCR beta chain sequence and its context. The sample comes from a study of blood T cell repertoires in COVID-19. CDR3 length equals 16 residues. In germline, CDR1 is MNHNS, CDR2 SASEGT. V lost 2 bases to trimming and J lost 0 bases, with 13 bases between them. The Seattle site enrolled patients during active infection and followed them longitudinally. Only in-frame clones appear in the TCRdb table, and some are missing; sequencing was by immunoSEQ multiplex PCR. The sample lists under 300,000 clones, 90% occurring once. The rearrangement uses TRBV6-1 and TRBJ1-1; D call uncertain. The clonotype was recovered from an older woman with COVID-19, enrolled during active disease. The sequenced material came from peripheral blood. This CDR3 reads CASSETVTSLNTEAFF. CDR3 bases: TGTGCCAGCAGTGAAACAGTTACATCCTTGAACACTGAAGCTTTCTTT.